These T cell receptor beta chains were read from a single sample in a study of T-cell reconstitution after alpha-beta-depleted transplantation in children. TCRdb reprocessed the PCR reads via MiXCR and lists one record per CDR3 protein. The sample contains 200,000 to 250,000 distinct CDR3 sequences, 8% to 10% of which appear only once. The sequencing here drew on PBMCs from the stem cell graft donor, taken from the stem cell graft. The source of these receptors is a human donor who donated a stem cell graft to a child with acute lymphoblastic leukemia. CDR3s leave out the opening cysteine and the closing phenylalanine or tryptophan.

V gene	J gene	CDR3 protein
TRBV18	TRBJ1-4	ASSPDRTLGLF
TRBV5-1	TRBJ1-1	ASSPPETGEGTEAF
TRBV30	TRBJ2-3	AWSTGVQGDTQY
TRBV5-1	TRBJ2-5	ASRTAQLETQY
TRBV27	TRBJ2-2	ASSILAGGGTGELF
TRBV20-1	TRBJ2-7	SANLVLTGSSYEQY
TRBV7-2	TRBJ2-3	ASRDGNGGSTDTQY
TRBV20-1	TRBJ1-1	SASRAGEAF
TRBV3-1	TRBJ2-1	ASSKFASGVYNEQF
TRBV5-1	TRBJ2-4	ATSTTGTGDGREY
TRBV12-3/TRBV12-4	TRBJ2-3	AITPQLGRGDTQY
TRBV5-1	TRBJ2-7	ASSLGLKGYEQY
TRBV4-3	TRBJ1-5	ASSQDFRVRGNQPQH
TRBV12-3/TRBV12-4	TRBJ1-4	ASRHNQIRNEKLF
TRBV20-1	TRBJ2-7	SARDQNGTSSYEQY
TRBV5-1	TRBJ2-3	ASSLYRKSTDTQY
TRBV2	TRBJ1-6	ASSEAGTGGSPLH
TRBV20-1	TRBJ1-1	SASTGTGGTEAF
TRBV5-5	TRBJ2-7	ASSFFTEPYEQY
TRBV12-3/TRBV12-4	TRBJ2-7	ASSLTGGGYEQY
TRBV4-2	TRBJ2-1	ASSLQIGTGNNNEQF
TRBV6-2/TRBV6-3	TRBJ2-5	ASTKGLAGTETQY
TRBV10-3	TRBJ1-6	AISESVLRERVDSPLH